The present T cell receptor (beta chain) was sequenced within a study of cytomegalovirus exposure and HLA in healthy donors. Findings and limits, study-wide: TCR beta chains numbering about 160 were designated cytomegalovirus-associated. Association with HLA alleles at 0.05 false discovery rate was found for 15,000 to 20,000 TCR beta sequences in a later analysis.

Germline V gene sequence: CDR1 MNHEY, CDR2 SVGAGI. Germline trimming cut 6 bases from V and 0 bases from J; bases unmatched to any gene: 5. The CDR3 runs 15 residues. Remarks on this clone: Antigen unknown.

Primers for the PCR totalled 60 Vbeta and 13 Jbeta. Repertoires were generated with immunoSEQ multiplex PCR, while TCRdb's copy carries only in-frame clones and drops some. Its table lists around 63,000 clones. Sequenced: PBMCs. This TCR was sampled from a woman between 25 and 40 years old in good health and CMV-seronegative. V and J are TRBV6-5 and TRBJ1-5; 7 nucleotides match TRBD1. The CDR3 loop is CASRTDRYSNQPQHF. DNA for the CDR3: TGTGCCAGCAGGACGGACAGGTATAGCAATCAGCCCCAGCATTTT.